This passage covers 28 T cell receptor beta chains from one sample sequenced in a study of somatic mutations in cytotoxic T cells in rheumatoid arthritis (dated by TCRdb to the late 2010s). Libraries were prepared through the immunoSEQ multiplex PCR assay. This immuneACCESS table, as held by TCRdb, lists in-frame sequences with V and J called but not all clones. Of the missing ones, under half trace to an unresolved V gene in checked studies; the others have no known cause. The sample data list roughly 9,300 clones, and about 89% of these were observed just once. Approximately 15% of the sample is in the top ten clones. The specimen was CD8+ T cells sorted from blood. The source of these receptors is a woman in her late teens or twenties with rheumatoid arthritis.

The chain is built from TRBV27 and TRBJ2-7; 11 bases match TRBD2. CDR3 size: 16 residues. CDR1 and CDR2 from the germline V gene are MNHEY and SMNVEV (reference sequence). Trimming at V came to 6 bases and at J to 0 bases, leaving 7 bases not matched to a gene. The CDR3 spells CASSLLGLAASYEQYF. CDR3 in DNA: TGTGCCAGCAGCCTATTGGGACTAGCGGCCTCCTACGAGCAGTACTTC.

The rearrangement joins TRBV27 to TRBJ1-2; 9 bases fit TRBD1. The CDR3 covers 14 residues. From germline, CDR1 is MNHEY and CDR2 SMNVEV (reference sequence). The V segment lost 5 bases and the J segment 2 bases; nucleotides outside the gene matches: 3. CDR3 residues: CASSIGTGNYGYTF. The DNA for the CDR3 is TGTGCCAGCAGTATAGGGACAGGGAACTATGGCTACACCTTC.

The chain uses TRBV9 and TRBJ2-3; TRBD2 agrees at 10 bases. The CDR3 is made up of 17 amino acids. The germline V gene has CDR1 SGDLS and CDR2 YYNGEE. The J segment lost 1 base and the V segment lost 0 bases, leaving 5 bases of the junction unmatched. This chain's CDR3 is CASSVASGGPRTDTQYF. In DNA form, the CDR3 reads TGTGCCAGCAGCGTAGCTAGCGGGGGCCCTCGCACAGATACGCAGTATTTT.

The V call is TRBV4-1, the J call TRBJ2-1; a possible D gene is TRBD2 (6 bases). The germline CDR1 and CDR2 sequences are MGHRA and YSYEKL. Trimming removed 0 bases at V and 6 bases at J, with 12 bases between. The CDR3 is 15 amino acids. In nucleotides, the CDR3 is TGCGCCAGCAGCCAAGACAGGGAGGTAATCAATGAGCAGTTCTTC. It yields the protein CASSQDREVINEQFF.

The rearrangement links TRBV6-5 to TRBJ2-5; the match to TRBD1 covers 10 bases. The CDR3 is 15 residues long. Germline CDR1 and CDR2: MNHEY and SVGAGI. J lost 6 bases, V lost 7 bases, and 11 bases had no gene match. The chain's CDR3 is CASTNPGDRGKTQYF. Here the CDR3 DNA reads TGTGCCAGCACCAACCCCGGGGACAGGGGAAAGACCCAGTACTTC.

The genes are TRBV28 and TRBJ2-1, with TRBD1 matching 9 bases. Per germline, CDR1 MDHEN and CDR2 SYDVKM. Trimming removed 5 bases from V and 7 bases from J; junction bases left unmatched: 6. The CDR3 contains 14 residues. Here the CDR3 DNA reads TGTGCCAGCAGTATGGACAGGGGTTGGAATGAGCAGTTCTTC. Residues: CASSMDRGWNEQFF.

The genes are TRBV18 and TRBJ2-7, with no clear D. CDR3 length equals 16 residues. Per the germline V gene, CDR1 is KGHSH and CDR2 is LQKENI. V was shortened by 0 bases and J by 3 bases, with 15 bases between the two germline ends. CDR3 DNA sequence: TGTGCCAGCTCACCACCGATCGCAGTTGTCCGCTACGAGCAGTACTTC. It codes for CASSPPIAVVRYEQYF.

V and J are TRBV13 and TRBJ1-6, with a possible D match to TRBD1 (6 bases). The CDR3 spans 18 residues. Germline values: CDR1 PRHDT, CDR2 FYEKMQ (reference sequence). Trimming pared 5 bases from V and 0 bases from J, leaving 17 bases between. Here the CDR3 reads CASSPGTFLSSYNSPLHF. CDR3 nucleotide sequence: TGTGCCAGCAGCCCCGGGACATTCTTAAGCTCCTATAATTCACCCCTCCACTTT. The entire variable domain, with the rest obtained from reference TRBV13 and TRBJ1-6, is as follows: AAGVIQSPRHLIKEKRETATLKCYPIPRHDTVYWYQQGPGQDPQFLISFYEKMQSDKGSIPDRFSAQQFSDYHSELNMSSLELGDSALYFCASSPGTFLSSYNSPLHFGNGTRLTVT.

This clone was observed a few times. This CDR3 reads CASSVGASRGETQYF. As DNA, the CDR3 is TGTGCCAGCAGCGTAGGAGCTTCCAGGGGGGAGACCCAGTACTTC. The J gene is TRBJ2-5, the V gene TRBV9; 7 bases match TRBD1. CDR1 is SGDLS and CDR2 is YYNGEE in the germline V gene. J lost 5 bases, V lost 0 bases, and 7 bases had no gene match. This CDR3 has 15 amino acids.

CDR3 amino acids: CASSVAREQYF. In DNA form, the CDR3 reads TGTGCCAGCAGCGTAGCTCGCGAGCAGTACTTC. The chain combines TRBV9 with TRBJ2-7; D remains unclear. V was clipped by 0 bases and J by 6 bases, with 4 bases between them. The CDR3 extends over 11 amino acids. Germline values: CDR1 SGDLS, CDR2 YYNGEE.

The chain carries TRBV6-1 and TRBJ2-3, with D possibly matching TRBD1 (5 bases). This CDR3 region has 16 residues. In germline, CDR1 is MNHNS, CDR2 SASEGT. V dropped 2 bases and J dropped 0 bases, with 12 bases sitting between them. This chain's CDR3 is CASSEWGRASTDTQYF. The DNA for the CDR3 is TGTGCCAGCAGTGAATGGGGCAGGGCTAGCACAGATACGCAGTATTTT.

The gene calls are TRBV6-1 and TRBJ2-1; 13 nucleotides agree with TRBD2. The CDR3 runs to 14 residues. Germline V gene data show CDR1 as MNHNS and CDR2 as SASEGT. The trim removed 10 bases at V and 6 bases at J, leaving 6 bases unmatched. CDR3 sequence reads: CATQTSGRINEQFF. CDR3 sequence (DNA): TGTGCCACCCAGACTAGCGGGAGGATCAATGAGCAGTTCTTC.

In this sample, this clone turned up once. At one end, the junction sequence differs from germline, possibly due to a read error. This chain joins TRBV7-2 and TRBJ2-1, with TRBD1 matching over 7 bases. From germline, CDR1 is SGHTA and CDR2 FQGNSA. This CDR3 is built from 12 residues. The CDR3 DNA sequence: TGTGTCAGCAGCCCACAGGGGAATGAGCAGTTCTTC. The encoded protein is CVSSPQGNEQFF.

The genes are TRBV2 and TRBJ2-3, with TRBD2 identical over 7 bases. CDR1 is SNHLY, CDR2 FYNNEI, per germline. This CDR3 contains 17 residues. Trimming took 1 base from V and 4 from J; bases not matched to a gene: 11. The CDR3 loop reads CASSEGGWTSRSDTQYF. DNA of the CDR3: TGTGCCAGCAGTGAAGGGGGATGGACTAGTAGGTCAGATACGCAGTATTTT.

The chain has TRBV5-8 and TRBJ2-3, with D perhaps matching TRBD1 (5 bases). V was shortened by 4 bases and J by 0 bases, with 21 bases between the two germline ends. Per the germline V gene, CDR1 is SGHTS and CDR2 is YDEGEE. This CDR3 has 18 amino acids. This CDR3 is CASSLSYRTYPSTDTQYF. The CDR3 DNA reads TGTGCCAGCAGCCTGAGTTACAGGACCTACCCTAGCACAGATACGCAGTATTTT. The variable domain in full, completed from reference TRBV5-8 and TRBJ2-3, reads EAGVTQSPTHLIKTRGQQATLRCSPISGHTSVYWYQQALGLGLQFLLWYDEGEERNRGNFPPRFSGRQFPNYSSELNVNALELEDSALYLCASSLSYRTYPSTDTQYFGPGTRLTVL.

The chain combines TRBV5-1 with TRBJ1-1; D remains unclear. Germline V CDR1 and CDR2: SGHRS, YFSETQ. The CDR3 has 14 residues. V dropped 1 base and J dropped 1 base, with 8 bases sitting between them. The CDR3 sequence: CASSLSGKNTEAFF. CDR3 nucleotide sequence: TGCGCCAGCAGCTTGTCGGGTAAGAACACTGAAGCTTTCTTT.

The chain employs TRBV7-3 and TRBJ2-1; perhaps TRBD2 as D (6 bases). Trimming removed 2 bases at V and 6 bases at J, with 14 bases between. CDR1 SGHTA and CDR2 FQGTGA come from the germline V gene. The CDR3 has 15 amino acids. The CDR3: CASSLGGYPSNEQFF. CDR3 bases: TGTGCCAGCAGCTTAGGGGGGTACCCCTCCAATGAGCAGTTCTTC.

This clone was detected only once. This chain links TRBV19 with TRBJ2-3; TRBD2 matches at 11 bases. The V gene's germline CDR1 is LNHDA and CDR2 SQIVND (reference sequence). Trimming cost V 1 base and J 2 bases; bases outside gene matches: 8. The CDR3 has 18 residues. The CDR3 sequence is CASSIVGLAVTITDTQYF. DNA of the CDR3: TGTGCCAGTAGTATAGTGGGACTAGCGGTAACCATCACAGATACGCAGTATTTT.

This clone was detected once. The chain carries TRBV28 and TRBJ2-7, with a possible D match to TRBD1 (5 bases). Germline loops: CDR1 MDHEN, CDR2 SYDVKM. V lost 2 bases and J 5 bases, leaving 10 bases between the germline ends. CDR3 length: 13 residues. CDR3 nucleotide sequence: TGTGCCAGCAGTTTAAGGCTAGGGGACGAGCAGTACTTC. As protein: CASSLRLGDEQYF.

The genes are TRBV14 and TRBJ2-7; 8 bases are a match to TRBD1. J gave up 3 bases and V 3 bases, and 10 bases lay outside the gene matches. Germline lookup yields CDR1 SGHDN and CDR2 FVKESK. CDR3 size: 16 residues. In DNA, the CDR3 is TGTGCCAGCAGCCAGGCCCTTTACGGACAGGGCTACGAGCAGTACTTC. As protein: CASSQALYGQGYEQYF.

V is TRBV11-2 and J is TRBJ1-1; D unclear. Between the trimmed V and J ends, which lost 3 bases and 4 bases, there was a span of 18 bases. Looked up from germline, CDR1 is SGHAT and CDR2 is FQNNGV. CDR3 length: 16 amino acids. The CDR3 loop is CASSLGSYEGFTEAFF. The CDR3, as DNA: TGTGCCAGCAGCTTGGGGAGCTATGAGGGTTTCACTGAAGCTTTCTTT.

The sample holds one count of this clone. This rearrangement joins TRBV4-1 to TRBJ2-3, with a tentative D call TRBD2 (7 bases). The CDR3 has 17 amino acids. The germline V and J ends were trimmed by 3 bases and 3 bases, with 19 bases remaining between them. Germline values: CDR1 MGHRA, CDR2 YSYEKL. In DNA form, the CDR3 reads TGCGCCAGCAGCCACAATGGGGGGGCAGGTCTGACAGATACGCAGTATTTT. Translated, it gives CASSHNGGAGLTDTQYF.

The chain employs TRBV28 and TRBJ2-5, with no clear D. Germline V lookup: CDR1 MDHEN, CDR2 SYDVKM. This CDR3 is built from 12 residues. V was cut by 1 base and J by 4 bases, with 4 bases left in between. CDR3 in amino acids: CASSLYRETQYF. CDR3 sequence (DNA): TGTGCCAGCAGTTTATATAGAGAGACCCAGTACTTC.

The genes are TRBV29-1 and TRBJ1-2, with TRBD1 identical over 8 bases. CDR1 and CDR2 (germline): SQVTM, ANQGSEA. V trimming: 7 bases; J trimming: 4 bases; junction bases outside the gene matches: 20. This CDR3 has 17 residues. CDR3 sequence reads: CSATAFSGTGDLYGYTF. The CDR3 DNA sequence: TGCAGCGCCACGGCTTTTTCCGGGACAGGCGACCTCTATGGCTACACCTTC. The full variable domain, with the rest looked up from reference TRBV29-1 and TRBJ1-2, is SAVISQKPSRDICQRGTSLTIQCQVDSQVTMMFWYRQQPGQSLTLIATANQGSEATYESGFVIDKFPISRPNLTFSTLTVSNMSPEDSSIYLCSATAFSGTGDLYGYTFGSGTRLTVV.

The V gene is TRBV14, the J gene TRBJ2-4; 8 nucleotides match TRBD2. This CDR3 is 17 amino acids long. Trimming took 1 base from V and 5 from J; bases not matched to a gene: 10. Germline V gene sequence: CDR1 SGHDN, CDR2 FVKESK. The DNA of the CDR3 is TGTGCCAGCAGCCAAGCCCGAGCGGGAGAGGTAGAAAACATTCAGTACTTC. Its protein product is CASSQARAGEVENIQYF.

This chain connects TRBV6-1 to TRBJ2-1, with 13 nucleotides matching TRBD2. With V trimmed by 8 bases and J by 10 bases, 8 bases remained unmatched. CDR1 and CDR2 (germline): MNHNS, SASEGT. This CDR3 spans 14 amino acids. Here the CDR3 reads CASGRLAGGEEQFF. Written as DNA, the CDR3 is TGTGCCAGCGGTCGACTAGCGGGGGGTGAGGAGCAGTTCTTC.

The chain carries TRBV21-1 and TRBJ2-1; the table's D call TRBD2 went unverified against the DNA. TRBV21-1 is given as a pseudogene. This CDR3 contains 20 residues. The CDR3 DNA is TGTGCCAGCAGCAGTCGACCGGGACTGGAACATCAACTCTCCTACAATGAGCAGTTCTTC. Residues: CASSSRPGLEHQLSYNEQFF.

Concerning this clone: The identical CDR3 is also encoded by other nucleotide sequences in the sample. The chain recombines TRBV7-9 with TRBJ2-5, with 11 bases aligning to TRBD2. Germline V gives CDR1 SEHNR, CDR2 FQNEAQ (reference sequence). Trimming removed 3 bases from V and 5 bases from J; junction bases left unmatched: 5. The CDR3 extends over 15 amino acids. In DNA, the CDR3 is TGTGCCAGCAGCTTTCCGACTAGCGGGAAGGAGACCCAGTACTTC. Protein product: CASSFPTSGKETQYF.